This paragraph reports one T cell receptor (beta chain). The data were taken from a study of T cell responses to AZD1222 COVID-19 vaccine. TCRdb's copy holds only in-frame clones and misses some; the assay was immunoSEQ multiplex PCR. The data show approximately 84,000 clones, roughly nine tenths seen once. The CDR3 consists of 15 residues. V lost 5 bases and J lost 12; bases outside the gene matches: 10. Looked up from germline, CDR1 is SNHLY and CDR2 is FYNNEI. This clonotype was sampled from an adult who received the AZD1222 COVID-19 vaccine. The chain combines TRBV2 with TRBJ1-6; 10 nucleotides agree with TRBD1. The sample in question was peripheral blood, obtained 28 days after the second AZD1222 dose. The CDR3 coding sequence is TGTGCCAGCAGTACCGGGGACAGGGGTAGACAACCCCTCCACTTT. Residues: CASSTGDRGRQPLHF.